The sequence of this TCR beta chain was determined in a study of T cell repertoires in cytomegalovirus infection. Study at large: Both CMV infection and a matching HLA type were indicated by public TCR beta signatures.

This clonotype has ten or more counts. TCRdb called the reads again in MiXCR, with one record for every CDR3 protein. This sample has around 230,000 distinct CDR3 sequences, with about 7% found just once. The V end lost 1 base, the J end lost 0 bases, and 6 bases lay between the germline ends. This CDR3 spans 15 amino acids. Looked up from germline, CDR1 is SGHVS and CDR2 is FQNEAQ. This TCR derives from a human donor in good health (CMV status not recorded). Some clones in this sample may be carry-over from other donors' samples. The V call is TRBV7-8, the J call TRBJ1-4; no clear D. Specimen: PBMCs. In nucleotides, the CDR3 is TGTGCCAGCAGCTTAGAACCAGCAACTAATGAAAAACTGTTTTTT. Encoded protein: CASSLEPATNEKLFF.